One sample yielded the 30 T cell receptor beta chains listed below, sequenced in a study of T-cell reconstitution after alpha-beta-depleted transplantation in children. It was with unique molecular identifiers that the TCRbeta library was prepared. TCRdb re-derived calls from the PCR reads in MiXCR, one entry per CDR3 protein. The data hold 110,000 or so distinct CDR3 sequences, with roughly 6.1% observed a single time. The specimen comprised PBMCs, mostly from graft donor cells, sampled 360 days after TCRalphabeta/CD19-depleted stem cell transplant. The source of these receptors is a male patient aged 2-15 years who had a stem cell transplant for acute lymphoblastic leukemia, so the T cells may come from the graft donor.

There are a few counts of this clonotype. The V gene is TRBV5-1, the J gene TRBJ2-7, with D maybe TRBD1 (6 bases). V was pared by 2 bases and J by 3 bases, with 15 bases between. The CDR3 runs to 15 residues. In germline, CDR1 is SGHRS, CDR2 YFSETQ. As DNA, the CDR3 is TGCGCCAGCAGCTTTTACATAGGACAGAACTACGAGCAGTACTTC. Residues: CASSFYIGQNYEQYF.

The CDR3 sequence: CASSNLDRAYNEQFF. Written as DNA, the CDR3 is TGTGCCAGCAGCAATTTGGACAGGGCCTACAATGAGCAGTTCTTC. The chain carries TRBV6-4 and TRBJ2-1; TRBD1 agrees at 8 bases. Germline CDR1 reads MRHNA; CDR2 reads SNTAGT. After removal of 6 bases from V and 2 bases from J, the junction contained 6 bases not matched to a gene. This CDR3 spans 15 amino acids.

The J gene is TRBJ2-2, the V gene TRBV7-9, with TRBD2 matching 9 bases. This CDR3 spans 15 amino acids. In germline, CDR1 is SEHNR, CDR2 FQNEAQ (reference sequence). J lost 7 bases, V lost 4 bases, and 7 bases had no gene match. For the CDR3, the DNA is TGTGCCAGCAGCTCCGTTAGCGGGAGAGGCGGGGAGCTGTTTTTT. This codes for CASSSVSGRGGELFF.

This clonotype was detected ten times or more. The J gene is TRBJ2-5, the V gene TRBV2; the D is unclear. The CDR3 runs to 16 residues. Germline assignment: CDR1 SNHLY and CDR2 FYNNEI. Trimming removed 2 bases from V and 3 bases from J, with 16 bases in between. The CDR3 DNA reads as TGTGCCAGCAGTGAAACTATCCGGATAGCTAAAGAGACCCAGTACTTC. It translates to CASSETIRIAKETQYF.

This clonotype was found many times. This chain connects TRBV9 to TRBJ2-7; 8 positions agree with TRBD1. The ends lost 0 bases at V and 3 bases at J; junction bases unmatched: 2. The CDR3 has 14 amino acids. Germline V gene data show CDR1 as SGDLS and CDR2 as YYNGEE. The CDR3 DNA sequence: TGTGCCAGCAGCGTAGGAGACAGGGGCTACGAGCAGTACTTC. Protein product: CASSVGDRGYEQYF.

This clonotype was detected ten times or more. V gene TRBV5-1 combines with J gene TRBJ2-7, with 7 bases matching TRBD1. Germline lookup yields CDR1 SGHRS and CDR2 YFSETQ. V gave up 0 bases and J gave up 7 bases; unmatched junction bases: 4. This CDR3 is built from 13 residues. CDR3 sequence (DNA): TGCGCCAGCAGCTTGGGACAGGGATGGGAGCAGTACTTC. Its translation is CASSLGQGWEQYF.

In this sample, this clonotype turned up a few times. Here the CDR3 reads CASSVWDSDEQFF. For the CDR3, the DNA is TGTGCCAGCAGCGTTTGGGACTCAGATGAGCAGTTCTTC. The genes are TRBV9 and TRBJ2-1, with a tentative D call TRBD2 (6 bases). V lost 2 bases and J lost 8, with 11 bases in between. The CDR3 covers 13 residues. CDR1 and CDR2 (germline): SGDLS, YYNGEE.

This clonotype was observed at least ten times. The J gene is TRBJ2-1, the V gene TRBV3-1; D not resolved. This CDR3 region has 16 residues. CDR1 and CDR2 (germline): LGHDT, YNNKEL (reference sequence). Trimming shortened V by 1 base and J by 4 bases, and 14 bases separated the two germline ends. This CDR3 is CASSQVISSFYNEQFF. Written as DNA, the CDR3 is TGTGCCAGCAGCCAAGTAATTTCTTCCTTTTACAATGAGCAGTTCTTC.

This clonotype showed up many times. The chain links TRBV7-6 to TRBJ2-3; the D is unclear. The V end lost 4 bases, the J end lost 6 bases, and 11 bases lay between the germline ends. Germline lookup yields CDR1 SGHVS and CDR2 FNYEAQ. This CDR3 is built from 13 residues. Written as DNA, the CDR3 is TGTGCCAGCAGCTCCTTGCCCCGGGATACGCAGTATTTT. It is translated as CASSSLPRDTQYF.

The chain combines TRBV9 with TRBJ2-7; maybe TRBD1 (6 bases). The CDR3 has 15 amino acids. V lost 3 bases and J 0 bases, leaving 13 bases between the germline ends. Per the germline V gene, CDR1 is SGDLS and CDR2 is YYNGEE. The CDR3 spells CASSAAGVGSYEQYF. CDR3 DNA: TGTGCCAGCAGCGCCGCAGGGGTTGGCTCCTACGAGCAGTACTTC.

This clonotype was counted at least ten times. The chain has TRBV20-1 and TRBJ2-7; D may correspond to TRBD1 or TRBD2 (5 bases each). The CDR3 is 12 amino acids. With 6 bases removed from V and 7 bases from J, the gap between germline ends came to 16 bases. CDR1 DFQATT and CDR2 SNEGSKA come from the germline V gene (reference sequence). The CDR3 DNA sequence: TGCAGTGCCAAGGCTGTTTGGGGGGAGCAGTACTTC. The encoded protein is CSAKAVWGEQYF.

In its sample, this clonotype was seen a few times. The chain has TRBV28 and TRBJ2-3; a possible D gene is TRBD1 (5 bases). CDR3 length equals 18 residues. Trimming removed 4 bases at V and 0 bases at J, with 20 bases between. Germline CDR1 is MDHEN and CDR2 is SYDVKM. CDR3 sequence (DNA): TGTGCCAGCAGTTCACAGGTCCTTGGCCTCTCTAGCACAGATACGCAGTATTTT. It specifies CASSSQVLGLSSTDTQYF.

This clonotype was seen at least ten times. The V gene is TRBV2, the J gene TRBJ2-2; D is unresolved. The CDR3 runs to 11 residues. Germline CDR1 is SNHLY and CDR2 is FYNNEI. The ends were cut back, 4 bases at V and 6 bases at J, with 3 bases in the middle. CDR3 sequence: CASSASGELFF. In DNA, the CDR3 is TGTGCCAGCAGTGCTTCCGGGGAGCTGTTTTTT.

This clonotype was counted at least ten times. The CDR3 DNA follows: TGCGCCAGCAGCTTGAGGGGCCAGGGGGAAAAACTGTTTTTT. Protein product: CASSLRGQGEKLFF. The gene calls are TRBV5-1 and TRBJ1-4; D is perhaps TRBD1 (6 bases). Germline-derived CDR1 and CDR2 are SGHRS and YFSETQ. V was pared by 1 base and J by 8 bases, with 12 bases between. This CDR3 has 14 residues.

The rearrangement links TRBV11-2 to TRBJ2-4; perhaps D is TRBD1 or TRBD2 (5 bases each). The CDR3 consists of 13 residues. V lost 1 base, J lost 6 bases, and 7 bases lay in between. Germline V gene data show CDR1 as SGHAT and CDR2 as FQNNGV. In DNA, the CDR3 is TGTGCCAGCAGCTTAGTGGGGGTAAACATTCAGTACTTC. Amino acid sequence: CASSLVGVNIQYF.

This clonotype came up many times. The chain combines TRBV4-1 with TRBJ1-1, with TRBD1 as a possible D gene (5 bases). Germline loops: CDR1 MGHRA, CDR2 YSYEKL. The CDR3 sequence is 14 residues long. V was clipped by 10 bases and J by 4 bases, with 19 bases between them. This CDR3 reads CATNQLRGGTEAFF. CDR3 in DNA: TGCGCCACCAACCAACTCCGGGGGGGCACTGAAGCTTTCTTT.

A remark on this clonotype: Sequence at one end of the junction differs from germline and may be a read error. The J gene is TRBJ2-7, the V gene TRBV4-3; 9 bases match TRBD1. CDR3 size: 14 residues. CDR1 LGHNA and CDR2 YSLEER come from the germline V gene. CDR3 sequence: CASSPGTGSYDQYF. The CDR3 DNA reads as TGCGCCAGCAGCCCCGGGACAGGGTCGTACGATCAGTACTTC.

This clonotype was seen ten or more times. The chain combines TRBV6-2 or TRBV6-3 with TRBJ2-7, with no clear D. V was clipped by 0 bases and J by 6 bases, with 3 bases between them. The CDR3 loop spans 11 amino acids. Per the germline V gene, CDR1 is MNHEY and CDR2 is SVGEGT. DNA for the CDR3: TGTGCCAGCAGTTACTCGAGCGAGCAGTACTTC. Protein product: CASSYSSEQYF.

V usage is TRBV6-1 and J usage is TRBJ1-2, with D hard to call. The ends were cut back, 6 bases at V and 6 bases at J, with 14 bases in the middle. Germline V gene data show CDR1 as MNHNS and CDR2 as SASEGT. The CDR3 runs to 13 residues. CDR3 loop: CASSLVPPNGYTF. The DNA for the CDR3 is TGTGCCAGCAGCCTGGTGCCGCCGAATGGCTACACCTTC.

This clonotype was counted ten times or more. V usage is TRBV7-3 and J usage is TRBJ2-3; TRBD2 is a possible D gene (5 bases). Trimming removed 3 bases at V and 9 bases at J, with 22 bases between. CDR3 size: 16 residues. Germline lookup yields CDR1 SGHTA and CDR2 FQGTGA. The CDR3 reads CASSFATNPGMGTQYF. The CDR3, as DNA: TGTGCCAGCAGCTTCGCGACTAACCCGGGGATGGGGACGCAGTATTTT. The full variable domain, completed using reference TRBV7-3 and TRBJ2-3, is GAGVSQTPSNKVTEKGKYVELRCDPISGHTALYWYRQSLGQGPEFLIYFQGTGAADDSGLPNDRFFAVRPEGSVSTLKIQRTERGDSAVYLCASSFATNPGMGTQYFGPGTRLTVL.

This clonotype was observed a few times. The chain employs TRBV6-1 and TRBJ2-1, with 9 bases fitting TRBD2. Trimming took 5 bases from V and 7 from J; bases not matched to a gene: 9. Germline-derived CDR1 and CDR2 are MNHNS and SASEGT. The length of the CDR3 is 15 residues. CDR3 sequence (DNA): TGTGCCAGCAGTCCTCTAGCGGGGCTTGGAAATGAGCAGTTCTTC. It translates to CASSPLAGLGNEQFF.

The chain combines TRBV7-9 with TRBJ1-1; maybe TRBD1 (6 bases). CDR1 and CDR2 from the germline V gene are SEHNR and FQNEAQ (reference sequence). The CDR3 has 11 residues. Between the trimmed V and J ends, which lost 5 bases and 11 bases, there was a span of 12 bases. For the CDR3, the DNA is TGTGCCAGCAGCGCCCCCCAGGGGGCTTTCTTT. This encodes CASSAPQGAFF.

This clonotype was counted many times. The CDR3 loop reads CASRLWTNEQFF. DNA for the CDR3: TGTGCCAGCAGACTCTGGACCAATGAGCAGTTCTTC. V is TRBV7-9 and J is TRBJ2-1; D is unresolved. Looked up from germline, CDR1 is SEHNR and CDR2 is FQNEAQ (reference sequence). The CDR3 has 12 residues. Trimming took 6 bases from V and 6 from J, leaving 9 bases between them.

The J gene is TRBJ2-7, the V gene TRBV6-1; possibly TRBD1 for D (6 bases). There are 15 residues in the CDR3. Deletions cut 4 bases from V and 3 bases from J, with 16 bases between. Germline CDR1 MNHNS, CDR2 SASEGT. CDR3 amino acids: CASSAYRERRYEQYF. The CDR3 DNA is TGTGCCAGCAGTGCCTACAGGGAACGCCGCTACGAGCAGTACTTC.

This CDR3 reads CASSPHLAGGADTQYF. CDR3 DNA: TGCGCCAGCAGCCCTCACCTAGCGGGAGGGGCAGATACGCAGTATTTT. The rearrangement joins TRBV4-3 to TRBJ2-3; 12 nucleotides match TRBD2. Germline CDR1 is LGHNA and CDR2 is YSLEER. This CDR3 has 16 amino acids. The V gene end was trimmed by 4 bases and the J gene end by 4 bases; junction bases not matched to a gene: 6.

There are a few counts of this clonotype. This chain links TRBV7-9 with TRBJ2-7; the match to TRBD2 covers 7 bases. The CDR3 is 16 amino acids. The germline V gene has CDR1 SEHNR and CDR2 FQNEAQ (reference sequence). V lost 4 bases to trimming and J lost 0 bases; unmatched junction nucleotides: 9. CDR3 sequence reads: CASSSVLGRASYEQYF. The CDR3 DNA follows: TGTGCCAGCAGCTCGGTATTGGGGAGGGCCTCCTACGAGCAGTACTTC.

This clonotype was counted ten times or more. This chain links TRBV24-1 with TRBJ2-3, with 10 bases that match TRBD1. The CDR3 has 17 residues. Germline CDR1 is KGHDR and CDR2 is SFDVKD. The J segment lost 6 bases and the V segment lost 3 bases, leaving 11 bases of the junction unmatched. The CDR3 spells CATSDPRQGAISDTQYF. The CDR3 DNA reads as TGTGCCACCAGTGATCCGCGACAGGGGGCGATCTCGGATACGCAGTATTTT.

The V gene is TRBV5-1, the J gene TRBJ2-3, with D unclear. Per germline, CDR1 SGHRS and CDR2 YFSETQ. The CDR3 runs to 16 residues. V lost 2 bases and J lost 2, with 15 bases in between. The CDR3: CASSFAEGYPTDTQYF. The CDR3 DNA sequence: TGCGCCAGCAGCTTTGCCGAAGGCTACCCCACAGATACGCAGTATTTT. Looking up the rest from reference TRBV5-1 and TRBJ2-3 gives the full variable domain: KAGVTQTPRYLIKTRGQQVTLSCSPISGHRSVSWYQQTPGQGLQFLFEYFSETQRNKGNFPGRFSGRQFSNSRSEMNVSTLELGDSALYLCASSFAEGYPTDTQYFGPGTRLTVL.

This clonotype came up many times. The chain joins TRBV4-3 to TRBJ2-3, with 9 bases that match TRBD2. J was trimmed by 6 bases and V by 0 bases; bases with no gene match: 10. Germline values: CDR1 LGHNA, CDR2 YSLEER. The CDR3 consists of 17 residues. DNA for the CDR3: TGCGCCAGCAGCCAAGAAAGGCGCGGGAGGGCCAGGGATACGCAGTATTTT. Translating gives CASSQERRGRARDTQYF.

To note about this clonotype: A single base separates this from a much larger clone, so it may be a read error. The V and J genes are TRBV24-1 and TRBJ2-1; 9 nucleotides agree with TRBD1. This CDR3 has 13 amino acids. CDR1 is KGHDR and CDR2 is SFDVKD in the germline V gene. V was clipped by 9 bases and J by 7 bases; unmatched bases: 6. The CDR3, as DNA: TGTGCCACCCAGGGAGGGACAGGGAATGAGCAGTTCTTC. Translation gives CATQGGTGNEQFF.